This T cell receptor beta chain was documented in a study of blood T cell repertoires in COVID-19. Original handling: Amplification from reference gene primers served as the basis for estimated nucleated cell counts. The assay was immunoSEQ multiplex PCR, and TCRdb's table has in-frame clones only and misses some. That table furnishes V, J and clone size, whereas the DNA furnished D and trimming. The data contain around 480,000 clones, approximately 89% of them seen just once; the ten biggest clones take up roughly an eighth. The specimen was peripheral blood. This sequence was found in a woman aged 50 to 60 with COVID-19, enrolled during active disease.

CDR3 loop: CAWSPRGTGLYNEQFF. The DNA of the CDR3 is TGTGCCTGGAGCCCCAGGGGTACGGGGCTATACAATGAGCAGTTCTTC. This rearrangement joins TRBV30 to TRBJ2-1, with D possibly TRBD1 on 6 matching bases. The CDR3 length is 16 residues. The germline V gene encodes CDR1 GTSNPN and CDR2 SVGIG (reference sequence). Between the trimmed V and J ends, which lost 3 bases and 4 bases, there was a span of 19 bases.